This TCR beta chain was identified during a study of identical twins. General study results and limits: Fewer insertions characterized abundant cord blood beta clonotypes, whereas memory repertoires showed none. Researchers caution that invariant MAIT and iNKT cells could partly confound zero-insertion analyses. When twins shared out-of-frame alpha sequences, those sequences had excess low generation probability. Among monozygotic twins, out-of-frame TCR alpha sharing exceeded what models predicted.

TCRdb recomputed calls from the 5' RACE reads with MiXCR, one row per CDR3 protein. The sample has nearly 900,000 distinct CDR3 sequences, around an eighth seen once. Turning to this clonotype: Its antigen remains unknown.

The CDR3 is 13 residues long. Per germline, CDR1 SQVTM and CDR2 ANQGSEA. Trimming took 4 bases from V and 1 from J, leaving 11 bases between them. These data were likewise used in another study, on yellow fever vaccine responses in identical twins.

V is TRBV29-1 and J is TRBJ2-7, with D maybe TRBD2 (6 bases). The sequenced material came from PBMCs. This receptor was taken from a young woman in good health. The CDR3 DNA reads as TGCAGCGTTGTTAGCGGAAATTCCTACGAGCAGTACTTC. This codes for CSVVSGNSYEQYF.